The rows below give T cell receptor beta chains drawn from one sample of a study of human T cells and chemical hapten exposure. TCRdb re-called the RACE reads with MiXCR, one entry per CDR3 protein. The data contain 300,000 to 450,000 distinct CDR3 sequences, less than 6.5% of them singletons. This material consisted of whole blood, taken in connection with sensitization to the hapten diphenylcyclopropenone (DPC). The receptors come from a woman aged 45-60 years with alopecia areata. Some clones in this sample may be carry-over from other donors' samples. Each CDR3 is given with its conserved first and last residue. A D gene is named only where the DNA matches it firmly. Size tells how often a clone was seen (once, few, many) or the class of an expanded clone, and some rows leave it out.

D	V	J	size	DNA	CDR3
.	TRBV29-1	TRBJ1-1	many	TGCAGCGTTGGGCGGAAGAACACTGAAGCTTTCTTT	CSVGRKNTEAFF
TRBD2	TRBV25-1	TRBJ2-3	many	TGTGCCAGCAGTGACGGGGGGTACGCAGATACGCAGTATTTT	CASSDGGYADTQYF
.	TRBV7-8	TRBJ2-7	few	TGTGCCAGCAGCCCTCGTATCGTCTACGAGCAGTACTTC	CASSPRIVYEQYF
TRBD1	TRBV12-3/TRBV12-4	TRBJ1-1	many	TGTGCCAGCAGTCTTGGACAGGGAGTGGGGAACACTGAAGCTTTCTTT	CASSLGQGVGNTEAFF
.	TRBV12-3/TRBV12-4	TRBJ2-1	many	TGTGCCAGCAGGCCCGCTCCGGTCCGGAACAATGAGCAGTTCTTC	CASRPAPVRNNEQFF
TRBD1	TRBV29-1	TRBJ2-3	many	TGCAGCGTTGATACAGGGGGCGCGGGGACAGATACGCAGTATTTT	CSVDTGGAGTDTQYF
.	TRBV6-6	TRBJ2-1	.	TGTGCCAGCCACGGACCTAGCCTGAGTGACAATGAGCAGTTCTTC	CASHGPSLSDNEQFF
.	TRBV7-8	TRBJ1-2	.	TGTGCCAGCAGCTGGACCGGACAGCCGGTGGATGGCTACACCTTC	CASSWTGQPVDGYTF
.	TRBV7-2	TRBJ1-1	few	TGTGCCAGCACCCTTAATGCACAGACGGGGACTGAAGCTTTCTTT	CASTLNAQTGTEAFF
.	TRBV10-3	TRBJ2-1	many	TGTGCCATCACCTCCGGCTCCTACAATGAGCAGTTCTTC	CAITSGSYNEQFF